What follows are 23 T cell receptor beta chains derived from one specimen sequenced in a study of OX40 agonist ivuxolimab in advanced cancers. Libraries were made using the immunoSEQ multiplex PCR assay. TCRdb limited this immuneACCESS table to in-frame rearrangements with V and J called. A share of clones is missing; checked studies link under half to unresolved V genes, and the rest is unexplained. The sample yields about 71,000 clones; 86% were counted once. The ten largest make up roughly 2% of the sample. This sample comprised CD4+ or CD8+ T cells sorted from blood, obtained in a trial of the OX40 agonist ivuxolimab. These receptors were obtained from an adult with an advanced solid tumor such as melanoma, head and neck, liver or kidney cancer.

The genes are TRBV10-3 and TRBJ2-5, with D possibly matching TRBD1 (6 bases). Trimming took off 2 bases at V and 9 bases at J, with 7 bases between the two ends. The germline V gene has CDR1 ENHRY and CDR2 SYGVKD. The CDR3 consists of 11 residues. CDR3 in amino acids: CAISEKGAQYF. The CDR3 DNA reads as TGTGCCATCAGTGAGAAGGGGGCCCAGTACTTC.

The J gene is TRBJ1-5, the V gene TRBV29-1; 11 nucleotides agree with TRBD1. Trimming cost V 7 bases and J 6 bases; bases outside gene matches: 5. Germline V gives CDR1 SQVTM, CDR2 ANQGSEA. The CDR3 is made up of 13 amino acids. CDR3 in amino acids: CSAGQGAAQPQHF. CDR3 in DNA: TGCAGCGCCGGACAGGGGGCGGCTCAGCCCCAGCATTTT.

This chain joins TRBV7-8 and TRBJ2-2, with D uncertain. Trimming stripped 6 bases from V and 0 bases from J, with 8 bases between. The CDR3 has 14 residues. Germline V gene data show CDR1 as SGHVS and CDR2 as FQNEAQ. The CDR3 DNA is TGTGCCAGCAGGCCCGCATCGAACACCGGGGAGCTGTTTTTT. It is translated as CASRPASNTGELFF. The complete variable domain, with remaining parts taken from reference TRBV7-8 and TRBJ2-2, reads GAGVSQSPRYKVAKRGQDVALRCDPISGHVSLFWYQQALGQGPEFLTYFQNEAQLDKSGLPSDRFFAERPEGSVSTLKIQRTQQEDSAVYLCASRPASNTGELFFGEGSRLTVL.

The chain couples TRBV7-6 to TRBJ2-5, with 9 positions matching TRBD1. CDR1 is SGHVS, CDR2 FNYEAQ, per germline. The CDR3 is 15 residues long. Trimming at V came to 0 bases and at J to 2 bases, leaving 1 base not matched to a gene. The CDR3 nucleotides read TGTGCCAGCAGCTTAGCGGGACAGGGTCAAGAGACCCAGTACTTC. Translating gives CASSLAGQGQETQYF.

The rearrangement joins TRBV19 to TRBJ1-6; TRBD1 aligns across 10 bases. The CDR3 is made up of 14 amino acids. Germline CDR1 LNHDA, CDR2 SQIVND (reference sequence). Germline trimming cut 8 bases from V and 7 bases from J; bases unmatched to any gene: 5. CDR3 nucleotide sequence: TGTGCCAGTGCAGGACAGGGGGAAAATTCACCCCTCCACTTT. This encodes CASAGQGENSPLHF.

This clone occurred a few times. The chain joins TRBV5-1 to TRBJ2-3; a possible D gene is TRBD1 (6 bases). This CDR3 has 16 amino acids. Germline CDR1 reads SGHRS; CDR2 reads YFSETQ. The V end lost 3 bases, the J end lost 2 bases, and 16 bases lay between the germline ends. The CDR3 loop reads CASSSIGGAITDTQYF. DNA of the CDR3: TGCGCCAGCAGCTCTATTGGGGGCGCGATCACAGATACGCAGTATTTT.

The chain combines TRBV5-1 with TRBJ2-3, with D perhaps given as TRBD1 or TRBD2 (5 bases each). Trimming removed 3 bases from V and 2 bases from J, with 13 bases in between. The CDR3 is 15 residues long. Germline V gene sequence: CDR1 SGHRS, CDR2 YFSETQ. CDR3: CASSSGPLFTDTQYF. The CDR3 DNA follows: TGCGCCAGCAGCTCGGGACCGCTATTCACAGATACGCAGTATTTT.

V gene TRBV7-2 combines with J gene TRBJ2-7; no clear D. The CDR3 extends over 14 amino acids. Germline V lookup: CDR1 SGHTA, CDR2 FQGNSA. The V end lost 1 base, the J end lost 4 bases, and 11 bases lay between the germline ends. The CDR3 DNA reads as TGTGCCAGCAGCTTAGTAGAAGGAGATTACGAGCAGTACTTC. This codes for CASSLVEGDYEQYF.

The J gene is TRBJ1-1, the V gene TRBV27; perhaps TRBD1 as D (5 bases). Trimming removed 3 bases from V and 0 bases from J, with 8 bases in between. The CDR3 consists of 14 residues. Germline-derived CDR1 and CDR2 are MNHEY and SMNVEV (reference sequence). CDR3 amino acids: CASSLTEMNTEAFF. CDR3 DNA sequence: TGTGCCAGCAGTTTGACAGAGATGAACACTGAAGCTTTCTTT.

V gene TRBV7-2 combines with J gene TRBJ1-4; D remains ambiguous. The CDR3 totals 13 residues. The germline CDR1 and CDR2 sequences are SGHTA and FQGNSA. The germline V and J ends were trimmed by 1 base and 4 bases, with 4 bases remaining between them. The DNA of the CDR3 is TGTGCCAGCAGCTTAGTTGGTAATGAAAAACTGTTTTTT. Amino acid sequence: CASSLVGNEKLFF.

This clone was detected once. The genes are TRBV6-1 and TRBJ2-4, with 10 bases lining up with TRBD2. V lost 2 bases to trimming and J lost 7 bases; unmatched junction nucleotides: 17. The length of the CDR3 is 19 residues. Germline CDR1 is MNHNS and CDR2 is SASEGT. The CDR3: CASSESKRGGLMLGNIQYF. Written as DNA, the CDR3 is TGTGCCAGCAGTGAATCGAAGCGGGGGGGACTGATGCTAGGGAACATTCAGTACTTC.

The genes are TRBV18 and TRBJ1-1; D uncertain. The ends were cut back, 1 base at V and 1 base at J, with 4 bases in the middle. This CDR3 has 13 amino acids. From germline, CDR1 is KGHSH and CDR2 LQKENI. This chain's CDR3 is CASSPQRNTEAFF. The CDR3 region has the DNA TGTGCCAGCTCACCACAACGGAACACTGAAGCTTTCTTT. The whole variable domain, filled in from reference TRBV18 and TRBJ1-1, reads NAGVMQNPRHLVRRRGQEARLRCSPMKGHSHVYWYRQLPEEGLKFMVYLQKENIIDESGMPKERFSAEFPKEGPSILRIQQVVRGDSAAYFCASSPQRNTEAFFGQGTRLTVV.

The chain employs TRBV7-3 and TRBJ2-1; TRBD2 matches at 13 bases. J gave up 9 bases and V 5 bases, and 10 bases lay outside the gene matches. The CDR3 loop spans 16 amino acids. The germline CDR1 and CDR2 sequences are SGHTA and FQGTGA. CDR3 DNA sequence: TGTGCCAGCAGCCTGGAGAGCACTAGCGGGAGGGGTGAGCAGTTCTTC. This sequence encodes CASSLESTSGRGEQFF.

This chain joins TRBV30 and TRBJ2-7; 9 bases match TRBD2. Germline trimming cut 6 bases from V and 2 bases from J; bases unmatched to any gene: 11. Germline V lookup: CDR1 GTSNPN, CDR2 SVGIG (reference sequence). CDR3 size: 15 residues. The CDR3 here is CACKRAGGPAYEQYF. DNA for the CDR3: TGTGCCTGTAAAAGAGCGGGAGGTCCAGCCTACGAGCAGTACTTC.

This clone turned up a few times. The J gene is TRBJ1-5, the V gene TRBV9; no reliable D call. CDR1 is SGDLS and CDR2 is YYNGEE in the germline V gene. The ends were cut back, 5 bases at V and 2 bases at J, with 11 bases in the middle. The CDR3 loop spans 14 amino acids. This CDR3 reads CASSRGMGNQPQHF. CDR3 bases: TGTGCCAGCAGTAGAGGTATGGGCAATCAGCCCCAGCATTTT.

The chain combines TRBV29-1 with TRBJ2-5; D unresolved. Trimming left V 6 bases short and J 5 bases short, with 10 bases between. Germline V gene lookup returns CDR1 SQVTM and CDR2 ANQGSEA. The CDR3 covers 11 residues. The CDR3 is CSVAPPETQYF. The CDR3 DNA sequence: TGCAGCGTGGCCCCCCCCGAGACCCAGTACTTC.

The chain uses TRBV5-4 and TRBJ1-1; D might be TRBD1 (6 bases). The V end lost 6 bases, the J end lost 1 base, and 22 bases lay between the germline ends. The CDR3 contains 17 residues. Germline V lookup: CDR1 SGHNT, CDR2 YYREEE (reference sequence). CDR3 sequence reads: CASTTTGSSAWNTEAFF. The CDR3 region has the DNA TGTGCCAGCACCACCACAGGGTCCTCGGCGTGGAACACTGAAGCTTTCTTT. Looking up the rest from reference TRBV5-4 and TRBJ1-1 gives the full variable domain: ETGVTQSPTHLIKTRGQQVTLRCSSQSGHNTVSWYQQALGQGPQFIFQYYREEENGRGNFPPRFSGLQFPNYSSELNVNALELDDSALYLCASTTTGSSAWNTEAFFGQGTRLTVV.

In this sample, this clone turned up once. The CDR3 DNA sequence: TGTGCCAGCAACATAGCGGGGGTGCCAAACATTCAGTACTTC. Translated, it gives CASNIAGVPNIQYF. The rearrangement joins TRBV6-6 to TRBJ2-4; 9 bases fit TRBD2. CDR1 is MNHNY, CDR2 SVGAGI, per germline (reference sequence). The CDR3 is 14 amino acids. V trimming: 7 bases; J trimming: 6 bases; junction bases outside the gene matches: 7.

V is TRBV6-4 and J is TRBJ2-2, with 8 bases matching TRBD2. The J segment lost 3 bases and the V segment lost 5 bases, leaving 5 bases of the junction unmatched. The CDR3 is made up of 15 amino acids. The germline gives CDR1 MRHNA, CDR2 SNTAGT. The CDR3: CASSPLAGHTGELFF. CDR3 DNA: TGTGCCAGCAGTCCATTAGCGGGGCACACCGGGGAGCTGTTTTTT.

The chain is built from TRBV2 and TRBJ1-2; D is uncertain. The germline gives CDR1 SNHLY, CDR2 FYNNEI. The germline V and J ends were trimmed by 2 bases and 6 bases, with 13 bases remaining between them. This CDR3 is 14 amino acids long. Written as DNA, the CDR3 is TGTGCCAGCAGTGAATTAGGGAATAATCATGGCTACACCTTC. This codes for CASSELGNNHGYTF.

This chain connects TRBV28 to TRBJ2-5, with TRBD1 as a possible D gene (6 bases). The germline V gene encodes CDR1 MDHEN and CDR2 SYDVKM. The CDR3 totals 14 residues. With 3 bases removed from V and 3 bases from J, the gap between germline ends came to 11 bases. For the CDR3, the DNA is TGTGCCAGCAGTTTCCAGGGGACGAAAGAGACCCAGTACTTC. Its protein is CASSFQGTKETQYF. The full variable domain, rest sourced from reference TRBV28 and TRBJ2-5, is DVKVTQSSRYLVKRTGEKVFLECVQDMDHENMFWYRQDPGLGLRLIYFSYDVKMKEKGDIPEGYSVSREKKERFSLILESASTNQTSMYLCASSFQGTKETQYFGPGTRLLVL.

This clone was observed once. The chain links TRBV13 to TRBJ2-3; TRBD2 aligns across 10 bases. Losses at the gene ends were 5 bases for V and 4 bases for J; bases not matched to a gene: 3. The germline V gene encodes CDR1 PRHDT and CDR2 FYEKMQ (reference sequence). This CDR3 is 14 amino acids long. The CDR3 nucleotides are TGTGCCAGCAGCATGACTAGCGGGTCAGATACGCAGTATTTT. As protein: CASSMTSGSDTQYF.

The V gene is TRBV19, the J gene TRBJ1-6; TRBD1 matches at 8 bases. This CDR3 is built from 15 residues. V dropped 8 bases and J dropped 12; count of bases not matched to a gene: 15. The germline CDR1 and CDR2 sequences are LNHDA and SQIVND (reference sequence). The CDR3 loop reads CASASGTGLFGPLHF. The CDR3 region has the DNA TGTGCCAGTGCCTCCGGGACAGGCCTATTTGGACCCCTCCACTTT. Complete variable domain (other parts from reference TRBV19 and TRBJ1-6): DGGITQSPKYLFRKEGQNVTLSCEQNLNHDAMYWYRQDPGQGLRLIYYSQIVNDFQKGDIAEGYSVSREKKESFPLTVTSAQKNPTAFYLCASASGTGLFGPLHFGNGTRLTVT.